The entry that follows covers one TCR beta chain sequence. In the source study's methods: Amplification of reference gene primers was used by the study to estimate nucleated cell counts. Sequencing was performed with immunoSEQ multiplex PCR; in TCRdb, only in-frame clones are kept and a portion is missing. That table furnishes V, J and clone size, whereas the DNA furnished D and trimming. The table shows roughly 120,000 clones, with 75% to 95% occurring only once. The germline V gene encodes CDR1 LGHDT and CDR2 YNNKEL (reference sequence). This CDR3 has 14 amino acids. J was trimmed by 2 bases and V by 6 bases; bases with no gene match: 2. This sample was included in a study of blood T cell repertoires in COVID-19. For the study at large: The analysed material was cDNA or gDNA that came from T cells, B-cell-depleted T cells, or PBMCs.

This sequence was found in a human donor with active COVID-19. The donor label of this sample is uncertain. Source material: peripheral blood. The V call is TRBV3-1 (or the pseudogene TRBV3-2), the J call TRBJ1-2; 11 bases align to TRBD1. CDR3 protein: CASSRDRGNYGYTF. Written as DNA, the CDR3 is TGTGCCAGCAGTCGGGACAGGGGGAACTATGGCTACACCTTC.